The 22 T cell receptor beta chains reported below all come from one sample, sequenced in a study of cytomegalovirus exposure and HLA in healthy donors. Primers included in the PCR were 60 Vbeta and 13 Jbeta primers. Profiling relied on immunoSEQ multiplex PCR, and the TCRdb table lists in-frame clones only, not all of them. The table shows around 150,000 clones, with 55% to 70% occurring only once. Material: PBMCs. These receptors were taken from a middle-aged woman in good health and CMV-seropositive.

The chain couples TRBV9 to TRBJ2-5; 8 nucleotides line up with TRBD2. V shed 0 bases, J shed 1 base, and the junction held 5 bases outside the gene matches. The CDR3 has 16 amino acids. Germline assignment: CDR1 SGDLS and CDR2 YYNGEE. The CDR3 sequence is CASSVAAGLAQETQYF. DNA of the CDR3: TGTGCCAGCAGCGTAGCTGCAGGACTAGCCCAAGAGACCCAGTACTTC.

The gene calls are TRBV6-5 and TRBJ2-7, with 9 bases aligning to TRBD2. CDR3 size: 14 residues. Germline V gene sequence: CDR1 MNHEY, CDR2 SVGAGI. V lost 8 bases and J lost 1; bases outside the gene matches: 6. CDR3 amino acids: CASQAGGPSYEQYF. The CDR3 nucleotides are TGTGCCAGCCAGGCGGGAGGGCCATCCTACGAGCAGTACTTC.

This sequence joins TRBV12-5 and TRBJ1-2; TRBD1 matches at 7 bases. Germline V gene sequence: CDR1 LGHNT, CDR2 FRNRAP. V dropped 5 bases and J dropped 4; count of bases not matched to a gene: 4. The length of the CDR3 is 13 residues. The CDR3 DNA follows: TGTGCTAGTGGTGCCTCAGGGGGCTATGGCTACACCTTC. Protein sequence: CASGASGGYGYTF.

V gene TRBV6-1 combines with J gene TRBJ2-1, with D possibly matching TRBD2 (5 bases). Trimming pared 3 bases from V and 10 bases from J, leaving 13 bases between. The CDR3 extends over 13 amino acids. Germline CDR1 reads MNHNS; CDR2 reads SASEGT. CDR3 sequence reads: CASSEGGSGEQFF. The CDR3 nucleotides are TGTGCCAGCAGTGAGGGTGGAAGCGGAGAGCAGTTCTTC.

This clone has just one count. This sequence joins TRBV18 and TRBJ2-7, with a tentative D call TRBD1 (6 bases). Germline V gene data show CDR1 as KGHSH and CDR2 as LQKENI. The CDR3 is 13 residues long. V was cut by 6 bases and J by 3 bases, with 12 bases left in between. This CDR3 reads CASSSGQHYEQYF. CDR3 in DNA: TGTGCCAGCTCTTCCGGACAGCACTACGAGCAGTACTTC.

The chain joins TRBV5-4 to TRBJ2-7, with TRBD1 as a possible D gene (6 bases). The germline V gene has CDR1 SGHNT and CDR2 YYREEE (reference sequence). The CDR3 is 14 amino acids. V was shortened by 4 bases and J by 0 bases, with 11 bases between the two germline ends. The CDR3: CASSGLDSSYEQYF. The CDR3 DNA follows: TGTGCCAGCAGCGGGCTGGACAGCTCCTACGAGCAGTACTTC.

The chain recombines TRBV6-5 with TRBJ2-1; TRBD1 agrees at 10 bases. With V trimmed by 6 bases and J by 7 bases, 6 bases remained unmatched. CDR1 is MNHEY, CDR2 SVGAGI, per germline. The CDR3 is 14 amino acids. This chain's CDR3 is CASRKTGGWNEQFF. The CDR3 DNA reads as TGTGCCAGCAGAAAGACAGGGGGCTGGAATGAGCAGTTCTTC.

This chain connects TRBV7-9 to TRBJ2-1, with D possibly matching TRBD1 (7 bases). V shed 2 bases and J shed 8 bases, with 13 bases lying between them. There are 14 residues in the CDR3. Germline V gene sequence: CDR1 SEHNR, CDR2 FQNEAQ (reference sequence). The CDR3 nucleotides read TGTGCCAGCAGCTTATCCAGGGGGGAGGATGAGCAGTTCTTC. This gives the protein CASSLSRGEDEQFF. Together with reference TRBV7-9 and TRBJ2-1, the CDR3 gives the full variable domain: DTGVSQNPRHKITKRGQNVTFRCDPISEHNRLYWYRQTLGQGPEFLTYFQNEAQLEKSRLLSDRFSAERPKGSFSTLEIQRTEQGDSAMYLCASSLSRGEDEQFFGPGTRLTVL.

This clone was seen a handful of times. The chain couples TRBV28 to TRBJ2-1, with D hard to call. Per germline, CDR1 MDHEN and CDR2 SYDVKM. The CDR3 has 16 amino acids. Trimming took off 4 bases at V and 3 bases at J, with 16 bases between the two ends. The CDR3 DNA sequence: TGTGCCAGCAGTTCCGCCGCCGGCGGAATCTACAATGAGCAGTTCTTC. Its protein is CASSSAAGGIYNEQFF.

The genes are TRBV11-1 and TRBJ1-3; 9 bases match TRBD1. Germline loops: CDR1 SGHAT, CDR2 FQDESV (reference sequence). The V gene end was trimmed by 4 bases and the J gene end by 3 bases; junction bases not matched to a gene: 4. This CDR3 has 15 residues. The CDR3: CASSSTGGDGNTIYF. CDR3 nucleotides: TGTGCCAGCAGCTCAACAGGGGGCGATGGAAACACCATATATTTT.

V and J are TRBV5-1 and TRBJ1-4, with TRBD1 matching over 10 bases. Losses at the gene ends were 4 bases for V and 6 bases for J; bases not matched to a gene: 3. This CDR3 contains 14 residues. Looked up from germline, CDR1 is SGHRS and CDR2 is YFSETQ. CDR3 coding DNA: TGCGCCAGCAGCAAGACAGGGGGCGATGAAAAACTGTTTTTT. Amino acids: CASSKTGGDEKLFF. Complete variable domain (other parts from reference TRBV5-1 and TRBJ1-4): KAGVTQTPRYLIKTRGQQVTLSCSPISGHRSVSWYQQTPGQGLQFLFEYFSETQRNKGNFPGRFSGRQFSNSRSEMNVSTLELGDSALYLCASSKTGGDEKLFFGSGTQLSVL.

This clone was recorded only once. V gene TRBV4-2 combines with J gene TRBJ1-1; 8 bases align to TRBD1. Germline CDR1 reads LGHNA; CDR2 reads YNFKEQ. The CDR3 covers 12 residues. V gave up 0 bases and J gave up 11 bases; unmatched junction bases: 2. The chain's CDR3 is CASSQEQGGAFF. The CDR3 DNA reads TGTGCCAGCAGCCAAGAACAGGGGGGGGCTTTCTTT.

This chain uses TRBV9 with TRBJ1-4, with unresolved D. V lost 4 bases and J 4 bases, leaving 14 bases between the germline ends. This CDR3 contains 15 residues. Looked up from germline, CDR1 is SGDLS and CDR2 is YYNGEE. CDR3 loop: CASSTAGRINEKLFF. CDR3 DNA sequence: TGTGCCAGCAGCACCGCGGGGAGGATTAATGAAAAACTGTTTTTT.

The DNA of the CDR3 is TGCGCCAGCAGCTTGCCGGCTAGCGGGTCGAACACCGGGGAGCTGTTTTTT. Encoded protein: CASSLPASGSNTGELFF. The chain has TRBV5-1 and TRBJ2-2; 8 bases are shared with TRBD2. Germline V gives CDR1 SGHRS, CDR2 YFSETQ. CDR3 length: 17 residues. With V trimmed by 1 base and J by 0 bases, 5 bases remained unmatched.

The rearrangement uses TRBV5-1 and TRBJ2-1; 8 nucleotides agree with TRBD1. Trimming at V came to 4 bases and at J to 3 bases, leaving 6 bases not matched to a gene. There are 15 residues in the CDR3. Germline V gene sequence: CDR1 SGHRS, CDR2 YFSETQ. CDR3 residues: CASSPQGAVYNEQFF. Written as DNA, the CDR3 is TGCGCCAGCAGCCCCCAGGGGGCTGTCTACAATGAGCAGTTCTTC.

The chain recombines TRBV7-2 with TRBJ1-5, with D possibly being TRBD1 (5 bases). CDR1 and CDR2 from the germline V gene are SGHTA and FQGNSA. There are 15 residues in the CDR3. Trimming removed 1 base from V and 1 base from J, with 8 bases in between. CDR3 sequence: CASSLGQGSNQPQHF. The CDR3 DNA sequence: TGTGCCAGCAGCTTAGGGCAGGGAAGCAATCAGCCCCAGCATTTT.

This sequence joins TRBV7-2 and TRBJ1-4; D is possibly TRBD1 (6 bases). There are 17 residues in the CDR3. Trimming took 1 base from V and 7 from J, leaving 19 bases between them. Germline CDR1 SGHTA, CDR2 FQGNSA. This CDR3 is CASSLVSVAGAGEKLFF. DNA of the CDR3: TGTGCCAGCAGCTTAGTGAGTGTTGCAGGGGCGGGTGAAAAACTGTTTTTT.

The rearrangement joins TRBV6-6 to TRBJ1-2, with 8 nucleotides matching TRBD1. Germline lookup yields CDR1 MNHNY and CDR2 SVGAGI (reference sequence). With 8 bases clipped from V and 8 bases from J, the junction kept 1 base outside the gene matches. CDR3 length: 10 amino acids. The CDR3 is CASGQGGYTF. The CDR3, as DNA: TGTGCCAGCGGACAGGGAGGCTACACCTTC.

The chain has TRBV18 and TRBJ2-1; TRBD2 matches at 11 bases. The CDR3 is 16 residues long. Germline V lookup: CDR1 KGHSH, CDR2 LQKENI. V dropped 0 bases and J dropped 8; count of bases not matched to a gene: 6. In nucleotides, the CDR3 is TGTGCCAGCTCACCACCCCTAGCGGGAGGTAGGGATGAGCAGTTCTTC. Its protein product is CASSPPLAGGRDEQFF.

The rearrangement links TRBV5-1 to TRBJ1-1; 8 nucleotides agree with TRBD1. Germline V gives CDR1 SGHRS, CDR2 YFSETQ. This CDR3 has 16 residues. With V trimmed by 0 bases and J by 5 bases, 9 bases remained unmatched. As DNA, the CDR3 is TGCGCCAGCAGCTTGGGACCACAGGGGGGAAGTACTGAAGCTTTCTTT. Its protein is CASSLGPQGGSTEAFF.

V is TRBV13 and J is TRBJ2-5; TRBD2 agrees at 10 bases. CDR3 length: 14 amino acids. CDR1 is PRHDT, CDR2 FYEKMQ, per germline (reference sequence). V shed 3 bases, J shed 5 bases, and the junction held 3 bases outside the gene matches. The CDR3 DNA reads TGTGCCAGCAGCTTGCCAGCGGGGGGGGAGACCCAGTACTTC. It translates to CASSLPAGGETQYF.

The CDR3 sequence: CAISESWTATGYGYTF. In DNA form, the CDR3 reads TGTGCCATCAGTGAGAGCTGGACAGCCACTGGCTATGGCTACACCTTC. The rearrangement links TRBV10-3 to TRBJ1-2; weak D call: TRBD1 (6 bases). V was pared by 2 bases and J by 4 bases, with 17 bases between. Germline V lookup: CDR1 ENHRY, CDR2 SYGVKD. The CDR3 totals 16 residues.